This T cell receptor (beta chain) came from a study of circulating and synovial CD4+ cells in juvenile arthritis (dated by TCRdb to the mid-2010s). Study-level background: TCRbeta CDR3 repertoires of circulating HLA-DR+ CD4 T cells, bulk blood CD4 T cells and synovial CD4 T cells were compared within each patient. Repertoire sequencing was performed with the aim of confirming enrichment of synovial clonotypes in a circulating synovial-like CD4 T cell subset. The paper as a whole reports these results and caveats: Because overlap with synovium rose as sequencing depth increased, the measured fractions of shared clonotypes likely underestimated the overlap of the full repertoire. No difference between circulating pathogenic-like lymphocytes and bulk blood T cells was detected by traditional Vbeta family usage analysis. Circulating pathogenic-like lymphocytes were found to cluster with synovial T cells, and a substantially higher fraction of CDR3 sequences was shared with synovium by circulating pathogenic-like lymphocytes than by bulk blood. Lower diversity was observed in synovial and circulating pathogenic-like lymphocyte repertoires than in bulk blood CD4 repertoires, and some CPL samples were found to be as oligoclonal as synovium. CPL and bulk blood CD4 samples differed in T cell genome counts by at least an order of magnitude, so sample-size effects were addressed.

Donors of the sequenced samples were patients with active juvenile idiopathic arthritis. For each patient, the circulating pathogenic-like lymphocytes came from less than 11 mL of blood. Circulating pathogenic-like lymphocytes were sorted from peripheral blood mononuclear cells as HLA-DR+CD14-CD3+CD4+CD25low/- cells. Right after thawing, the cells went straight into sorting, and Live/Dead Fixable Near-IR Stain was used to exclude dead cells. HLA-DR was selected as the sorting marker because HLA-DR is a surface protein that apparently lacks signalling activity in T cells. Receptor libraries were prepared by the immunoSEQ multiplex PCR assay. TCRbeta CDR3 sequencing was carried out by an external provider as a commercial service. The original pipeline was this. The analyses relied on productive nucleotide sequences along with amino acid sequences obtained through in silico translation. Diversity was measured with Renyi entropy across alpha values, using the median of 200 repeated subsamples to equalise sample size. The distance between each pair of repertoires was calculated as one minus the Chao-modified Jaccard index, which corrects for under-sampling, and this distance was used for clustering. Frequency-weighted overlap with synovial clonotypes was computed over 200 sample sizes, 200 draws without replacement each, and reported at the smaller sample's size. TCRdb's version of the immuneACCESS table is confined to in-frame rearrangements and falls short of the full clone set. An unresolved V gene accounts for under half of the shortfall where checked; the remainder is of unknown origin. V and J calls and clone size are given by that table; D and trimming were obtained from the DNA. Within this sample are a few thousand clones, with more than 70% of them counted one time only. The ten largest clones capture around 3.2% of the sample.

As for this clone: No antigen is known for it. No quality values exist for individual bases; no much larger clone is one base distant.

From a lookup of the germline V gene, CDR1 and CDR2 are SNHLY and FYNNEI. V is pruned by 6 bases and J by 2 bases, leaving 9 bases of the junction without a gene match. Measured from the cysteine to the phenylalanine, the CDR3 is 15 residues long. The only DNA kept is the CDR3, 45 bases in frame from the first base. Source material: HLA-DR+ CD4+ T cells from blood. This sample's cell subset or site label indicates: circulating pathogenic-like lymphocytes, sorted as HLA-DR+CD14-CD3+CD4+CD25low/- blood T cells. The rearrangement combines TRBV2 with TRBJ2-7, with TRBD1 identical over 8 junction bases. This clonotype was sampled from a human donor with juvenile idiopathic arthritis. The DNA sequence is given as TGTGCCAGCAGACCCAGACAGGGGCCGGCCTACGAGCAGTACTTC. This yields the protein CASRPRQGPAYEQYF.